This TCR beta chain is from a study of spatial heterogeneity in lung cancer. For the study at large: The count of detected beta-chain sequences consistently exceeded that of alpha-chain sequences. Study-level results: Ubiquitous expanded tumor TCRs were observed in blood more at resection than follow-up.

TCRdb re-derived calls from the 5' RACE reads in MiXCR, one entry per CDR3 protein. The table includes approximately 49,000 distinct CDR3 sequences, over 4.5% detected once. The CDR3 totals 15 residues. The V end lost 0 bases, the J end lost 5 bases, and 11 bases lay between the germline ends. CDR1 and CDR2 from the germline V gene are SGHRS and YFSETQ. In its sample, this clonotype was seen a few times. Its antigen remains unidentified. As for time point: sample taken at primary tumor resection. Extraction of whole RNA from tumor, nontumor lung or frozen PBMC preceded unsorted sequencing. The source material was PBMCs, sampled at surgery. This chain connects TRBV5-1 to TRBJ2-2; D unclear. The source of this sequence is a male donor with early-stage non-small cell lung cancer. The CDR3 nucleotides read TGCGCCAGCAGCTTGGCTACGGCACCGACCGGGGAGCTGTTTTTT. Encoded protein: CASSLATAPTGELFF.